Listed here are 12 T cell receptor beta chains from one sample, sequenced in a study of T cell clusters in autoimmune cytopenias. About 37,500 genome equivalents of blood DNA were amplified for TRB. TRB was amplified by touch-down multiplex PCR, primer pools A and B combined. TCRdb reprocessed the multiplex PCR reads, with one entry per CDR3 protein and no DNA. The sample holds about 8,400 distinct CDR3 sequences. The sequenced material came from peripheral blood. The receptors here all came from a human donor with an autoimmune cytopenia or autoimmune hepatitis (not recorded which).

This clonotype is medium-sized by frequency. The gene calls are TRBV20-1 and TRBJ2-1. This CDR3 comprises 11 residues. Germline lookup yields CDR1 DFQATT and CDR2 SNEGSKA (reference sequence). The CDR3 region is CSAIERREQFF.

The CDR3 loop is CASSLGDGQNQPQHF. This chain connects TRBV7-9 to TRBJ1-5; TCRdb's D call, TRBD1, is unchecked because there is no DNA. The length of the CDR3 is 15 residues. The germline V gene has CDR1 SEHNR and CDR2 FQNEAQ (reference sequence). Complete variable domain (other parts from reference TRBV7-9 and TRBJ1-5): DTGVSQNPRHKITKRGQNVTFRCDPISEHNRLYWYRQTLGQGPEFLTYFQNEAQLEKSRLLSDRFSAERPKGSFSTLEIQRTEQGDSAMYLCASSLGDGQNQPQHFGDGTRLSIL.

The rearrangement joins TRBV6-5 to TRBJ1-1; TCRdb reports TRBD1, a call that lacks DNA to check it against. The CDR3 runs 17 residues. Germline V CDR1 and CDR2: MNHEY, SVGAGI. The CDR3 loop is CASSPPGQGWMNTEAFF.

This chain links TRBV7-9 with TRBJ1-1. Germline-derived CDR1 and CDR2 are SEHNR and FQNEAQ (reference sequence). This CDR3 region has 14 residues. The CDR3 sequence: CASTIGYGNTEAFF.

The chain recombines TRBV5-1 with TRBJ2-3; with no DNA, the TCRdb D assignment of TRBD1 cannot be verified. The germline V gene encodes CDR1 SGHRS and CDR2 YFSETQ. The CDR3 covers 16 residues. The CDR3 spells CASSLELGQGVDTQYF.

The chain couples TRBV6-1 to TRBJ2-7; TCRdb's D gene call, TRBD2, goes unchecked for lack of DNA. CDR3 length: 14 amino acids. From germline, CDR1 is MNHNS and CDR2 SASEGT. CDR3 sequence: CASRVRLAGYEQYF.

The chain has TRBV6-5 and TRBJ1-5; as DNA is missing, the TRBD1 call by TCRdb cannot be tested. The germline CDR1 and CDR2 sequences are MNHEY and SVGAGI. This CDR3 comprises 15 residues. The CDR3 loop is CASRLTGNSNQPQHF.

The rearrangement uses TRBV5-1 and TRBJ2-3; TCRdb outputs TRBD1, but without DNA this stays unchecked. Germline loops: CDR1 SGHRS, CDR2 YFSETQ. The CDR3 contains 16 residues. CDR3 amino acids: CASSPAQGGGTDTQYF.

This clonotype shows up as medium-sized by frequency. The gene calls are TRBV30 and TRBJ1-5; the TCRdb call, TRBD1, lacks DNA for checking. The CDR3 is 13 amino acids. From germline, CDR1 is GTSNPN and CDR2 SVGIG (reference sequence). This CDR3 reads CAWSGGKDQPQHF.

This clonotype is classed as medium-sized by frequency. CDR3 protein: CASSTGGKQEYGYTF. The chain recombines TRBV19 with TRBJ1-2; TCRdb lists TRBD1, though no DNA is available to test this call. The CDR3 runs 15 residues. Germline V gene sequence: CDR1 LNHDA, CDR2 SQIVND (reference sequence).

The gene calls are TRBV4-1 and TRBJ1-2; there is no DNA to check the TCRdb D call of TRBD1. From germline, CDR1 is MGHRA and CDR2 YSYEKL. The CDR3 loop spans 14 amino acids. CDR3 protein: CASSRATGTYGYTF.

V usage is TRBV19 and J usage is TRBJ1-4; the TCRdb D gene call, TRBD1, has no DNA to confirm it. The length of the CDR3 is 12 residues. CDR1 is LNHDA, CDR2 SQIVND, per germline (reference sequence). CDR3 sequence: CASSSGPSGLFF.